This TCR beta chain was captured by sequencing in a study of CD8 T cells in Susac syndrome (dated by TCRdb to between 2018 and 2020). For the study in its entirety: Among the sequenced Susac syndrome patients, more than five had clinically active disease and 8 or 9 were in clinical remission. At blood withdrawal, Susac syndrome patients were either therapy-naive, taking corticosteroids (in some cases with IVIg as well), or taking IVIg alone. Repertoire sequencing was used to test whether CD8+ T cell activation and differentiation in Susac syndrome was antigen driven.

Taken from cysteine to phenylalanine, the CDR3 has 15 residues. Solely the CDR3 DNA is kept, with 45 bases framed from the first base. The germline V and J ends show losses of 5 bases and 7 bases respectively, and no gene match explains 8 bases of the junction. CDR1 and CDR2, per the germline V gene (reference sequence), are SEHNR and FQNEAQ. General study outcomes and caveats: In patients with Susac syndrome, the CD4+ T cell repertoire showed no detectable clonal expansion. The TCR sequencing and HLA analysis was acknowledged to have included a relatively small number of individuals.

Peripheral blood CD8+ and CD4+ T cells from healthy donors, Susac syndrome patients and multiple sclerosis patients were profiled by high-throughput TCR beta sequencing. Recently defined diagnostic criteria for definite or probable disease were met by the Susac syndrome patients. CD8+ TEMRA cells were enriched by FACS, while bulk CD8+ and CD4+ T cells were purified by magnetic negative isolation. Blood was drawn into EDTA tubes, processed within 24 hours, and PBMCs were isolated by density gradient centrifugation. PBMCs destined for TCR sequencing were cryopreserved in liquid nitrogen and later thawed in a 37 °C water bath. A purity of at least 90% was achieved for sorted or isolated CD4+, CD8+ and CD8+ TEMRA cells. Note on this clonotype: No antigen is known for it. No base quality values were provided; no much bigger clone lies one nucleotide off.

RNA was extracted using the RNeasy kit, and roughly 0.5 to 1 microgram was reverse transcribed with random hexamers. The immunoSEQ multiplex PCR assay, which covers 54 Vbeta and 13 Jbeta segments, was used to amplify TCR beta CDR3 regions. Bias from PCR amplification was corrected by using a synthetic template baseline for primer optimization and for computational correction. In the source study's methods: Reads were assigned to V, D and J genes according to IMGT and analyzed in immunoSEQ Analyzer, with only productive sequences retained. Clonality was computed as one minus Shannon entropy normalized by log2 of the number of productive unique sequences. Public and private clones were assessed among the 100 most prevalent clones of each patient and control. Clones were defined as Susac-specific if absent from the healthy and MS cohorts, from around 1,100 published viral clones and from other ImmuneACCESS disease sequences. TCRdb reran the public reads through fastp at Q25 and MiXCR, keeping productive beta chains. For every CDR3 protein sequence, its rows merge into one entry that carries the most common genes and DNA. TCRdb's processing, not the authors', yielded these V and J calls. This sample gives 150,000 to 200,000 distinct CDR3 sequences in total; 95% to 97% of them show up just once. The top ten clonotypes cover approximately 0.12% of the sample.

The receptor's source is a human donor with Susac syndrome. Source material: CD4+ T cells from PBMCs. Rearrangement joined TRBV7-9 to TRBJ2-1; 10 bases in between match TRBD2. The CDR3 region reads CASSLLAGVWNEQFF. The DNA sequence is as follows: TGTGCCAGCAGCCTGCTAGCGGGAGTATGGAATGAGCAGTTCTTC. The CDR3 plus the reference TRBV7-9 and TRBJ2-1 genes for the other parts give the full variable domain: DTGVSQNPRHKITKRGQNVTFRCDPISEHNRLYWYRQTLGQGPEFLTYFQNEAQLEKSRLLSDRFSAERPKGSFSTLEIQRTEQGDSAMYLCASSLLAGVWNEQFFGPGTRLTVL.